Shown below are 9 T cell receptor beta chains from a single sample sequenced in a study of T cells in Graves' hyperthyroidism and ophthalmopathy (dated by TCRdb to between 2019 and 2020). Library creation used multiplex PCR. The instrument given in TCRdb is Illumina HiSeq 2000. The TCR beta CDR3 regions were amplified from the RNA transcripts. For the first round of RT-PCR on the TCR CDR3, the HTBI primer set was used together with the Qiagen OneStep RT-PCR kit. In-frame beta chains were kept once TCRdb had trimmed the public reads at Q25 with fastp and called clones with MiXCR. Identical CDR3 proteins give one entry, which carries the most common genes and DNA. In all, the sample holds fewer than 850,000 distinct CDR3 sequences, and 15% to 20% of those were seen once. 15% to 18% of the sample is in the top ten clones. The source material was blood. All receptors derive from a man aged 45 to 65 with Graves' hyperthyroidism.

This clonotype was detected many times. This chain links TRBV18 with TRBJ2-1; 7 nucleotides match TRBD1. The CDR3 loop spans 13 amino acids. Germline V gene lookup returns CDR1 KGHSH and CDR2 LQKENI. The trim removed 7 bases at V and 9 bases at J, leaving 9 bases unmatched. CDR3 in amino acids: CASFLTGPVEQFF. The CDR3 region has the DNA TGTGCCAGCTTTCTGACAGGGCCGGTTGAGCAGTTCTTC. The entire variable domain, with the rest obtained from reference TRBV18 and TRBJ2-1, is as follows: NAGVMQNPRHLVRRRGQEARLRCSPMKGHSHVYWYRQLPEEGLKFMVYLQKENIIDESGMPKERFSAEFPKEGPSILRIQQVVRGDSAAYFCASFLTGPVEQFFGPGTRLTVL.

At least ten counts were recorded for this clonotype. The V gene is TRBV11-2, the J gene TRBJ2-2; D may be TRBD2 (6 bases). In germline, CDR1 is SGHAT, CDR2 FQNNGV. The CDR3 runs to 15 residues. The V and J ends lost 3 bases and 9 bases respectively, with 17 bases between them. CDR3 sequence (DNA): TGTGCCAGCAGCTTTCCGGGACTCGGGACCCGGGAGCTGTTTTTT. Translating it yields CASSFPGLGTRELFF.

There are a few counts of this clonotype. At one of its ends the junction is not consistent with the germline gene, which may arise from a read error. This chain uses TRBV24-1 with TRBJ2-1; TRBD1 might be the D (6 bases). The germline CDR1 and CDR2 sequences are KGHDR and SFDVKD. The CDR3 covers 14 residues. The CDR3 sequence: CATSEHTGYNEQFF. The DNA for the CDR3 is TGTGCCACCAGTGAACACACAGGGTACAATGAGCAGTTTTTC.

This rearrangement joins TRBV25-1 to TRBJ1-5, with D unresolved. Trimming pared 4 bases from V and 6 bases from J, leaving 13 bases between. CDR1 is MGHDK, CDR2 SYGVNS, per germline. This CDR3 comprises 14 residues. CDR3 coding DNA: TGTGCCAGCAGTGCCAGGACCGTCGGTCAGCCCCAGCATTTT. Protein product: CASSARTVGQPQHF.

There are a few counts of this clonotype. V and J are TRBV25-1 and TRBJ2-5; D may be TRBD1 or TRBD2 (6 bases each). V lost 8 bases, J lost 4 bases, and 14 bases lay in between. This CDR3 region has 13 residues. The germline V gene has CDR1 MGHDK and CDR2 SYGVNS. CDR3 DNA sequence: TGTGCCAGCCAGAGAGGAGGGGGAGAGACCCAGTACTTC. This translates into CASQRGGGETQYF.

This clonotype was counted many times. The chain carries TRBV6-2 or TRBV6-3 and TRBJ1-1, with TRBD1 identical over 8 bases. Germline trimming cut 5 bases from V and 9 bases from J; bases unmatched to any gene: 11. CDR1 is MNHEY, CDR2 SVGEGT, per germline. The CDR3 has 14 amino acids. The CDR3 DNA reads TGTGCCAGCAGTGGGGGACAGGATATCCCCAAAGCTTTCTTT. Translated: CASSGGQDIPKAFF.

The chain couples TRBV7-9 to TRBJ2-1; D possibly corresponds to TRBD2 (6 bases). Germline V gene lookup returns CDR1 SEHNR and CDR2 FQNEAQ (reference sequence). The CDR3 sequence is 15 residues long. V shed 1 base and J shed 7 bases, with 14 bases lying between them. The CDR3 is CASSLGGGTGNEQFF. CDR3 DNA: TGTGCCAGCAGCTTAGGAGGCGGGACGGGGAATGAGCAGTTCTTC.

This clonotype was picked up many times. The chain links TRBV5-5 to TRBJ1-4; D possibly corresponds to TRBD1 (6 bases). This CDR3 has 13 amino acids. Germline loops: CDR1 SGHKS, CDR2 YYEKEE (reference sequence). Trimming stripped 4 bases from V and 5 bases from J, with 9 bases between. CDR3: CASSQGQNEKLFF. The CDR3 nucleotides read TGTGCCAGCAGCCAAGGACAGAATGAAAAACTGTTTTTT.

This clonotype appeared many times. The genes are TRBV7-9 and TRBJ2-5; a possible D gene is TRBD2 (6 bases). Germline V gene data show CDR1 as SEHNR and CDR2 as FQNEAQ (reference sequence). The CDR3 covers 13 residues. V was trimmed by 5 bases and J by 3 bases, leaving 10 bases between them. The CDR3 loop reads CASSLWGEETQYF. In DNA, the CDR3 is TGTGCCAGCAGCCTCTGGGGGGAAGAGACCCAGTACTTC.